The entry that follows covers one TCR beta chain sequence. Antigen unknown. The sample comes from a study of cytomegalovirus exposure and HLA in healthy donors. The PCR used 60 Vbeta and 13 Jbeta primers. Sequencing used immunoSEQ multiplex PCR; TCRdb keeps in-frame clones, though not all of them. The repertoire holds around 80,000 clones, with around 84% as singletons. The CDR3 totals 13 residues. V dropped 5 bases and J dropped 2 bases, with 13 bases sitting between them. The germline V gene has CDR1 GTSNPN and CDR2 SVGIG (reference sequence). Points from the study as a whole: A prior analysis recorded that most TCR beta V segments were productive about 87% or about 30% of the time.

Material: PBMCs. This chain links TRBV30 with TRBJ2-7; the D is unclear. The sequence came from a man aged 35 to 55 in good health and CMV-seronegative. CDR3 coding DNA: TGTGCCTGGGCGTCCACCCTTACCTACGAGCAGTACTTC. As protein: CAWASTLTYEQYF. The whole variable domain, filled in from reference TRBV30 and TRBJ2-7, reads SQTIHQWPATLVQPVGSPLSLECTVEGTSNPNLYWYRQAAGRGLQLLFYSVGIGQISSEVPQNLSASRPQDRQFILSSKKLLLSDSGFYLCAWASTLTYEQYFGPGTRLTVT.